This TCR beta chain was profiled in a study of Graves' ophthalmopathy and Graves' hyperthyroidism. For the study at large: The collection of peripheral blood took place at initial diagnosis, before any treatment.

From RNA, the CDR3 regions of TCR beta chains were amplified and sequenced. Investigators did first-round RT-PCR with HTBI primers, then second-round multiplex PCR. TCRdb called the multiplex PCR reads again in MiXCR, with one record for every CDR3 protein. Of 400,000 to 450,000 distinct CDR3 sequences listed, roughly 20% are singletons. Stable hyperthyroidism meant no progression to ophthalmopathy within 18 months of follow-up. Recruitment covered hyperthyroidism patients aged 18 to 65 whose new diagnosis was of under 2 months' duration. The CDR3 contains 13 residues. Germline V CDR1 and CDR2: SGHRS, YFSETQ. Trimming cost V 3 bases and J 4 bases, with 10 bases left between them.

The chain joins TRBV5-1 to TRBJ1-2, with D possibly being TRBD1 (5 bases). The source material was peripheral blood. The TCR originated in a woman aged 18-29 years with stable Graves' hyperthyroidism. The DNA for the CDR3 is TGCGCCAGCAGCTGGGGACGGACCTATGGCTACACCTTC. It codes for CASSWGRTYGYTF.